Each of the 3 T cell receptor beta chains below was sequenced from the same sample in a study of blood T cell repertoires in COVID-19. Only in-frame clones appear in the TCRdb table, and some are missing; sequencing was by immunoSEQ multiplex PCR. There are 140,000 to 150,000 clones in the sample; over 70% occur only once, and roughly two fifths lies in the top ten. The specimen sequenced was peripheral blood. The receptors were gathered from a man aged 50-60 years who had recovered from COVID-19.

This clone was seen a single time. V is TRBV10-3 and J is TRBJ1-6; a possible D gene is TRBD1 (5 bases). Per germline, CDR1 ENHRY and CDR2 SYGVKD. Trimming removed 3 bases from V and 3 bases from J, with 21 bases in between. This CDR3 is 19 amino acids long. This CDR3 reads CAISDHAMDTLFYNSPLHF. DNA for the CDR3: TGTGCCATCAGTGACCACGCAATGGACACCTTATTCTATAATTCACCCCTCCACTTT.

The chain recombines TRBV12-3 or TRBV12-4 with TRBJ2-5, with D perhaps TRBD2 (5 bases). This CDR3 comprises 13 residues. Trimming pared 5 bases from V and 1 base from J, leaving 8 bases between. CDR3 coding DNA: TGTGCCAGCAGTCGACTACTCCAAGAGACCCAGTACTTC. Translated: CASSRLLQETQYF.

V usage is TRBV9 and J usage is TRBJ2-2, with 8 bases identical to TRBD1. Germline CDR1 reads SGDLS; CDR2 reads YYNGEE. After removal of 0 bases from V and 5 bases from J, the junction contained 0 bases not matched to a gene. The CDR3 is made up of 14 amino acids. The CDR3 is CASSVGTGTGELFF. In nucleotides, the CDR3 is TGTGCCAGCAGCGTAGGGACAGGGACCGGGGAGCTGTTTTTT.